The sequence of this TCR beta chain was determined in a study of CD4 T cells in relation to SARS-CoV-2 and coronaviruses (TCRdb year 2021). In the study overall: The ViraFEST assay cultured PBMCs with antigen for 10 days, then sequenced TCR beta CDR3s to find antigen-specific clonal expansions. An HIV-1 Nef peptide pool or a culture without peptide was used as the negative reference condition. Patient-derived lymphoblastoid cell lines were used to map the HLA restriction of shared crossreactive spike epitopes. At the level of individual TCR clonotypes, the study evaluated whether memory CD4+ T cells crossreact between the spike proteins of SARS-CoV-2 and those of common cold coronaviruses. The Adaptive Biotechnologies TCR-sequencing kit was used to sequence samples from three pre-COVID donors and the naive versus memory experiments, whereas other data were Illumina-based. For other donors in the study, expansion assays were sequenced with a different, Illumina-based TCR-beta assay. Paper-wide results and their limitations: Crossreactive clones showed significantly weaker SARS-CoV-2-driven expansion than monoreactive clones, consistent with antigenic imprinting. Crossreactivity analysis was centred on spike protein, so crossreactivity against other viral proteins was not assessed. In around two thirds of donors, memory CD4+ clonotypes turned up that crossrecognized SARS-CoV-2 and at least one common cold coronavirus spike. Small numbers of patients and of tested TCRs limited the study. No donor contributed both pre-pandemic and post-infection samples, which limited tracing the source of pre-existing responses.

CD4+ T cells from unexposed donors were collected before the COVID-19 pandemic (2011-2018). After 10 days of culture, CD4+ T cells were isolated with the EasySep CD4+ T cell isolation kit. As cell numbers permitted, CD4+ T cells from unexposed donors were tested for reactivity to SARS-CoV-2 S and N and to four common cold coronavirus spike pools. PBMCs were cultured at a few million per well in IMDM supplemented with about 5.3% human AB serum and about 9.2 IU/ml IL-2. Half of the culture medium was replaced with fresh IL-2-containing medium on days 3 and 7. Each peptide culture condition was generally run in triplicate replicate wells. Leukapheresis product for the unexposed donors was bought commercially. Ficoll-Paque PLUS gradient centrifugation was used to isolate PBMCs from either whole blood or leukapheresis product. PBMCs were either cryopreserved at -140 degrees C or used fresh in the expansion assay. The QIAamp Micro DNA Kit was used to extract genomic DNA from the CD4+ T cells.

In the case of this clone: The antigen this receptor binds is unknown. Base qualities are not recorded, but no much larger clone differs from it by a single base.

Library preparation employed the immunoSEQ multiplex PCR assay. Per the source publication's procedure: During preprocessing, nonproductive sequences were removed, along with CDR3s that did not begin with C, did not end with F or W, or were shorter than 7 amino acids. Antigen-specific clonotypes were called with the MANAFEST web app on the basis of expansion relative to the reference and to other culture wells. A clone was considered positive if the clone showed significant expansion compared with the reference culture in 2 of 3 replicate wells at an FDR below 0.05. To be called positive, a clone also had to show significant expansion compared with every other tandem well and an odds ratio greater than 5. CDR3 homology was measured as pairwise Levenshtein distance, computed with the stringdist R package after trimming three terminal residues from each end. TCRdb took this table from immuneACCESS and kept in-frame rearrangements with V and J called. Such tables lack part of the clones; where checked against another copy, unresolved V genes explain under half of the gap, and the rest is unexplained. Clonal size and the V and J genes are those of that table, whereas D and trimming came from the DNA. The sample table lists more than 9,500 clones, more than 55% of them with a count of one. The top ten clonotypes cover around 6.9% of the sample.

CDR1 LNHDA and CDR2 SQIVND are derived from the germline V gene (reference sequence). Including cysteine and phenylalanine, the CDR3 has 15 amino acids. Just CDR3 DNA is preserved here, 45 bases in frame from base 1. Trimming leaves V shorter by 6 bases and J shorter by 2 bases, with the junction holding 6 bases beyond the gene matches. This receptor was taken from a human donor in good health. The sequencing input was CD4+ T cells from PBMCs, cultured in vitro. The sequence links TRBV19 to TRBJ2-3; 9 middle bases align to TRBD1. The CDR3 protein is CASRGQGIFTDTQYF. The DNA sequence follows: TGTGCCAGTAGAGGACAGGGGATATTCACAGATACGCAGTATTTT.